Included here is one TCR beta chain sequence, with context. Its antigen is unidentified. The data were taken from a study of beta chain features in type 1 diabetes. General study results and limits: At VDJ recombination sites, type 1 diabetes patients had fewer insertions and more deleted nucleotides.

The entirety of the isolated RNA underwent reverse transcription, so expressed TCRB transcripts were sequenced. The table came from immunoSEQ multiplex PCR; TCRdb's copy has only in-frame clones and leaves some out. The sample includes around 250,000 clones, 68% seen only once; the top ten take approximately 0.053%. The CDR3 is made up of 9 amino acids. V was clipped by 9 bases and J by 3 bases, with 3 bases between them. The V gene's germline CDR1 is SGHAT and CDR2 FQNNGV. The receptor comes from a man in his thirties or forties in good health. The sequencing sample was made of naive CD4+ T cells from blood. This chain connects TRBV11-2 to TRBJ2-7; D ambiguous. For the CDR3, the DNA is TGTGCCAGTAACTACGAGCAGTACTTC. Translation: CASNYEQYF.